In this sample, the clone carrying this T cell receptor beta chain turned up a few times. Antigen unknown. Germline trimming cut 4 bases from V and 2 bases from J; bases unmatched to any gene: 14. CDR1 is LGHDT, CDR2 YNNKEL, per germline (reference sequence). The CDR3 length is 20 residues. The data derive from a study of T-cell memory formation after mild COVID-19. Study-wide findings and caveats: Confirmation was lacking for SARS-CoV-2 specificity of second-wave clones that peaked on day 37. Researchers found some responding clones in pre-infection memory, a sign that cross-reactive memory joined. Shrinking CD4+ clones resided mostly in CM and EM, and CD8+ ones in EMRA.

After 5'RACE with constant-segment primers, TCR alpha and TCR beta cDNA libraries carrying sample barcodes and UMIs were obtained. Each CDR3 protein gets one entry after TCRdb re-called the 5' RACE reads with MiXCR. The sample records about 430,000 distinct CDR3 sequences, 20% to 25% being singletons. The receptor's source is an adult woman who had mild COVID-19 (a few samples of this study predate the infection). Cell type and time point are not known. The chain recombines TRBV3-1 with TRBJ2-3; 14 nucleotides agree with TRBD2. Specimen: PBMCs or a T cell subset sorted from them (not recorded which). In nucleotides, the CDR3 is TGTGCCAGCAGCCTCATCCCGGGACTAGCGGGAGTTTTCATCACAGATACGCAGTATTTT. Amino acids: CASSLIPGLAGVFITDTQYF.